This T cell receptor (beta chain) was profiled in a study of early T cells in non-severe SARS-CoV-2 infection. For the study at large: Bulk RNA isolated from unsorted whole blood underwent sequencing; chains were not paired.

This clonotype has at least ten counts. Antigen specificity is unknown. The CDR3 consists of 16 residues. The germline gives CDR1 SGHVS, CDR2 FNYEAQ. The trim removed 3 bases at V and 2 bases at J, leaving 8 bases unmatched. Unique molecular identifiers were attached to individual cDNA molecules. One entry per CDR3 protein, called by TCRdb with MiXCR from the 5' RACE reads. The data contain 26,000 or so distinct CDR3 sequences, just over 4% of them singletons. Study-wide results and limits: Anti-spike CD8 specificities were favored by VDJdb matching, whose results missed private and CD4 specificities.

The chain is built from TRBV7-6 and TRBJ2-7; 9 bases map to TRBD2. The sample comprised whole blood. This clonotype was sampled from an adult who was a healthcare worker with PCR-confirmed SARS-CoV-2 infection or an uninfected control (not recorded which). The CDR3 spells CASSFSKTSGTYEQYF. The CDR3 nucleotides are TGTGCCAGCAGCTTCAGTAAGACTAGCGGTACCTACGAGCAGTACTTC.